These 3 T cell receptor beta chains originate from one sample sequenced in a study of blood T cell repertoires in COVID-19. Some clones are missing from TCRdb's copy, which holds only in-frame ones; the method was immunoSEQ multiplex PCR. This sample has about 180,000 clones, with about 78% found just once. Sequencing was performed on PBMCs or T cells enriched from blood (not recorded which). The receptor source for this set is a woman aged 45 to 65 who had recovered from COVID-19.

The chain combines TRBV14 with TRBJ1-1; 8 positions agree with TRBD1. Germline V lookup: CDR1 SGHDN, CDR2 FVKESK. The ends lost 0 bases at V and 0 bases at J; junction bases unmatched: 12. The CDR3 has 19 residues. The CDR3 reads CASSQEWGRGPFMNTEAFF. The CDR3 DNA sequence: TGTGCCAGCAGCCAAGAATGGGGCAGGGGGCCCTTTATGAACACTGAAGCTTTCTTT.

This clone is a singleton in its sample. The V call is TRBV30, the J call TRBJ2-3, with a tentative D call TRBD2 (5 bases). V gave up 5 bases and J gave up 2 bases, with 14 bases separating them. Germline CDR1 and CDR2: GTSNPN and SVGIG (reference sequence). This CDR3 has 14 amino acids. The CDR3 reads CAWRGGLPTDTQYF. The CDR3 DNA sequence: TGTGCCTGGCGGGGTGGCCTACCCACAGATACGCAGTATTTT.

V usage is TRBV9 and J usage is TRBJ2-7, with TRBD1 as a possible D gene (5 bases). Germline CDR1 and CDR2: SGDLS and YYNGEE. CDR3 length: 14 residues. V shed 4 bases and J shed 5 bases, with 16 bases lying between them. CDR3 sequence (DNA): TGTGCCAGCAGCCCGGGCAGGGAAGGGGACGAGCAGTACTTC. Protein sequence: CASSPGREGDEQYF.